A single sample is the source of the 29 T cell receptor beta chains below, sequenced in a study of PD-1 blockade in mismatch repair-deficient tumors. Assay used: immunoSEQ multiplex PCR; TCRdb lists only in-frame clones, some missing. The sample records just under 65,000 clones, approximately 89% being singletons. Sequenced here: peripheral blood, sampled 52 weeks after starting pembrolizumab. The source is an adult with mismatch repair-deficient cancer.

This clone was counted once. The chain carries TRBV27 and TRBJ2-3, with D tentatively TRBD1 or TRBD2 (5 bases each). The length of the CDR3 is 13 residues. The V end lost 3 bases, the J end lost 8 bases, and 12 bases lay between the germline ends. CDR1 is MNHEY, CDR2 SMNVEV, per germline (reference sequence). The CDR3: CASSFGVRGTQYF. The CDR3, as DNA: TGTGCCAGCAGTTTCGGGGTGAGGGGTACGCAGTATTTT.

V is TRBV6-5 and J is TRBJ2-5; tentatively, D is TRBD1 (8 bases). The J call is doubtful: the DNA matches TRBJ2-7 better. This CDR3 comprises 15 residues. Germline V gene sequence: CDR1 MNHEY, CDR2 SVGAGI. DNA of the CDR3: TGTGCCAGCAGCCTACAGGGGGGGATGACCTACGAGCAGTACTTC. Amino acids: CASSLQGGMTYEQYF.

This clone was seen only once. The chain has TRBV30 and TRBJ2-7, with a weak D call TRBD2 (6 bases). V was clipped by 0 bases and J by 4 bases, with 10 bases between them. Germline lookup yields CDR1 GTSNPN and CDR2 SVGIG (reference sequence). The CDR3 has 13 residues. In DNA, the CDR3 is TGTGCCTGGAGTGTCGGGGGTCGTTACGAGCAGTACTTC. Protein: CAWSVGGRYEQYF.

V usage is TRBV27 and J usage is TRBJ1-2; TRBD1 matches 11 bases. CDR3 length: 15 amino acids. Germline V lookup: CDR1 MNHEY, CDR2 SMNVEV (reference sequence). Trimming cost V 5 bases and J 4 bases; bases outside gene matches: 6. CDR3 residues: CASSTGTGGGYGYTF. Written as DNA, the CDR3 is TGTGCCAGCAGTACCGGGACAGGGGGTGGCTATGGCTACACCTTC.

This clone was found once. The CDR3 region is CASSGRLAGQQETQYF. CDR3 sequence (DNA): TGTGCCAGTAGTGGGAGACTAGCGGGCCAACAAGAGACCCAGTACTTC. V gene TRBV19 combines with J gene TRBJ2-5; TRBD2 matches at 10 bases. Germline values: CDR1 LNHDA, CDR2 SQIVND (reference sequence). The CDR3 is 16 amino acids. V dropped 5 bases and J dropped 2; count of bases not matched to a gene: 8. The whole variable domain, remainder taken from reference TRBV19 and TRBJ2-5, is DGGITQSPKYLFRKEGQNVTLSCEQNLNHDAMYWYRQDPGQGLRLIYYSQIVNDFQKGDIAEGYSVSREKKESFPLTVTSAQKNPTAFYLCASSGRLAGQQETQYFGPGTRLLVL.

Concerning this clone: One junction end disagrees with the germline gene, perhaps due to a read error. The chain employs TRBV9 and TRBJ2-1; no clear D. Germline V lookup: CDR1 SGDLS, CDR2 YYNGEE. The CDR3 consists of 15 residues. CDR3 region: CASSEDSPSYNEQFF. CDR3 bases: TGTGCCAGCAGCGAAGATAGTCCCTCCTATAATGAGCAGTTCTTC.

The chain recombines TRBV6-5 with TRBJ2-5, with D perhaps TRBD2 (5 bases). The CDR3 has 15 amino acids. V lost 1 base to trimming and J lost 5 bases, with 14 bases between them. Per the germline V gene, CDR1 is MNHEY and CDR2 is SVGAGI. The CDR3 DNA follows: TGTGCCAGCAGTTACTTGTTGAGGAGGTACGAGACCCAGTACTTC. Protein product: CASSYLLRRYETQYF.

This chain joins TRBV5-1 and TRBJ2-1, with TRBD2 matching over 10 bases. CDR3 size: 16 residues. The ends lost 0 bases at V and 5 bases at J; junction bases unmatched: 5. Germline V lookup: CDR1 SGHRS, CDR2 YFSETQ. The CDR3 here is CASSLAGLAGDNEQFF. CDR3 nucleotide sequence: TGCGCCAGCAGCTTGGCCGGGCTAGCGGGAGACAATGAGCAGTTCTTC.

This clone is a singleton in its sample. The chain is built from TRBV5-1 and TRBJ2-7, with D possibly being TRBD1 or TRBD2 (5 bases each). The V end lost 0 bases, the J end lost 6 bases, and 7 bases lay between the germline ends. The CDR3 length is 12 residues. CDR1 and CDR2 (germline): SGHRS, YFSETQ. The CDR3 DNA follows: TGCGCCAGCAGCTTGGGTGGGACCGAGCAGTACTTC. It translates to CASSLGGTEQYF. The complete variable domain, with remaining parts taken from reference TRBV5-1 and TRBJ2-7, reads KAGVTQTPRYLIKTRGQQVTLSCSPISGHRSVSWYQQTPGQGLQFLFEYFSETQRNKGNFPGRFSGRQFSNSRSEMNVSTLELGDSALYLCASSLGGTEQYFGPGTRLTVT.

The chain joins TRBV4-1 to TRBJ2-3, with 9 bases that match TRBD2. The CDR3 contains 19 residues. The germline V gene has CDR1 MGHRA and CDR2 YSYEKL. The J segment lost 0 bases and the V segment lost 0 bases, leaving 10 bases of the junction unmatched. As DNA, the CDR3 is TGCGCCAGCAGCCAAGATAGGGGTATTGCGGGAGGGAGCACAGATACGCAGTATTTT. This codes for CASSQDRGIAGGSTDTQYF.

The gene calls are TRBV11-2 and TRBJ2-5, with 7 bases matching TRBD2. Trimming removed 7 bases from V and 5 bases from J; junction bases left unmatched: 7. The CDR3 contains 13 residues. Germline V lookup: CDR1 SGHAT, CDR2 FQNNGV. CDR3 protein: CASKGGVWETQYF. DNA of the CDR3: TGTGCCAGCAAGGGAGGGGTTTGGGAGACCCAGTACTTC.

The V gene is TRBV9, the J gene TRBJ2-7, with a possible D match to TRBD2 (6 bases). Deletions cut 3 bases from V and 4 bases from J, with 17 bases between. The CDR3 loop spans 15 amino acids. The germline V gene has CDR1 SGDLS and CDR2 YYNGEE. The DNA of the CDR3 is TGTGCCAGCAGCGCCGGGAGTGGGGCCTCGTACGAGCAGTACTTC. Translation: CASSAGSGASYEQYF. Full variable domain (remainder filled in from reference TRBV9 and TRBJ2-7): DSGVTQTPKHLITATGQRVTLRCSPRSGDLSVYWYQQSLDQGLQFLIQYYNGEERAKGNILERFSAQQFPDLHSELNLSSLELGDSALYFCASSAGSGASYEQYFGPGTRLTVT.

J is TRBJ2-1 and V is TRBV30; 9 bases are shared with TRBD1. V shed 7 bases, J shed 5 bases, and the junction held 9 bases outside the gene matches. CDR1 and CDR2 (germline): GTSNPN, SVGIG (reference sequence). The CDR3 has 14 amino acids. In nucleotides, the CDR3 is TGTGCCTCAGATCCCGGGACAGGGAACAATGAGCAGTTCTTC. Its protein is CASDPGTGNNEQFF.

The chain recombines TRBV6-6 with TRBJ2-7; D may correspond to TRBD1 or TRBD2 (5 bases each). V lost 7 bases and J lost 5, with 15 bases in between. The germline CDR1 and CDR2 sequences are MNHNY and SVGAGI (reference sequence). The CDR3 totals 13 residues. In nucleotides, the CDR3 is TGTGCCAGCACCTGGGACGACCCCGACGAGCAGTACTTC. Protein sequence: CASTWDDPDEQYF.

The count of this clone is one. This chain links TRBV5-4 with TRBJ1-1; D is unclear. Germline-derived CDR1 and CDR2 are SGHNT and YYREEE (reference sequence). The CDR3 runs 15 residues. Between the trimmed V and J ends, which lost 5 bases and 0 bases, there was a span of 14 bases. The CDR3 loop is CASSTAPAMNTEAFF. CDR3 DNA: TGTGCCAGCAGTACGGCCCCAGCCATGAACACTGAAGCTTTCTTT. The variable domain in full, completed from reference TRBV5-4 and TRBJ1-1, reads ETGVTQSPTHLIKTRGQQVTLRCSSQSGHNTVSWYQQALGQGPQFIFQYYREEENGRGNFPPRFSGLQFPNYSSELNVNALELDDSALYLCASSTAPAMNTEAFFGQGTRLTVV.

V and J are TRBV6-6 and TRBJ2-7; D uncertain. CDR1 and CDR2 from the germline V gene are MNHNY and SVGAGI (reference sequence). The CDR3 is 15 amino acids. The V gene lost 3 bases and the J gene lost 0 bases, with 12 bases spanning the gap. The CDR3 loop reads CASSYFGRSSYEQYF. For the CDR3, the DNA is TGTGCCAGCAGTTATTTCGGCAGAAGCTCCTACGAGCAGTACTTC.

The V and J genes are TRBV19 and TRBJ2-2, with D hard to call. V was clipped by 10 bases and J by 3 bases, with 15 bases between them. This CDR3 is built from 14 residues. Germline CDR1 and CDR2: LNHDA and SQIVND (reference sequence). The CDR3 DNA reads TGTGCCACCCGAAGACTCCTGGACACCGGGGAGCTGTTTTTT. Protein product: CATRRLLDTGELFF.

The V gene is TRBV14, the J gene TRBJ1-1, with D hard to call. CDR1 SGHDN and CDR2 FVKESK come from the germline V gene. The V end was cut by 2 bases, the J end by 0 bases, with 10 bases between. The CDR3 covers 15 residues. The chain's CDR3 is CASSQLQYMNTEAFF. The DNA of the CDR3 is TGTGCCAGCAGCCAACTTCAGTATATGAACACTGAAGCTTTCTTT.

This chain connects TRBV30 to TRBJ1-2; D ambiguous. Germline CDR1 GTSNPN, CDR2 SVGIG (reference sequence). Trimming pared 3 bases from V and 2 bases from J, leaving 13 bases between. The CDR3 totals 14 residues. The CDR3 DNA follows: TGTGCCTGGAGGCCACGGGTTCCAAACTATGGCTACACCTTC. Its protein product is CAWRPRVPNYGYTF.

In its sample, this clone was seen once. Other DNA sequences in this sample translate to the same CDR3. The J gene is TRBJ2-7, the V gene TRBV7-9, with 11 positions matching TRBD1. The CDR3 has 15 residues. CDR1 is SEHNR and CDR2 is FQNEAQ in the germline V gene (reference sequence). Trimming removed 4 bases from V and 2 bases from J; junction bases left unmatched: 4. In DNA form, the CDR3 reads TGTGCCAGCAGCTCGCCGGGACAGGGGGCCTACGAGCAGTACTTC. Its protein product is CASSSPGQGAYEQYF.

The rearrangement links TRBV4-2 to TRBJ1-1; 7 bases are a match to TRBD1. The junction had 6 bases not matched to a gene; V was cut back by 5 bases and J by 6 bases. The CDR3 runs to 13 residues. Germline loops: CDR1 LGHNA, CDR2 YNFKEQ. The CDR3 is CASSFTGAAEAFF. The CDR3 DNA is TGTGCCAGCAGCTTCACAGGGGCTGCTGAAGCTTTCTTT.

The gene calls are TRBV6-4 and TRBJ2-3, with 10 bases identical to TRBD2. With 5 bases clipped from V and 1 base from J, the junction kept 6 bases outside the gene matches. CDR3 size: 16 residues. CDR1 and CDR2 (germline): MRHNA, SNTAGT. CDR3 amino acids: CASSHLAGDGTDTQYF. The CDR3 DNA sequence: TGTGCCAGCAGTCATCTAGCGGGAGATGGCACAGATACGCAGTATTTT.

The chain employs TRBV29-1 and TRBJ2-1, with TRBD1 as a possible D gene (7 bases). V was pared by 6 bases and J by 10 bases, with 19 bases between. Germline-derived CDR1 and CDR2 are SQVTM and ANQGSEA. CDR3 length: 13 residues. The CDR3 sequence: CSVDEYRGGEQFF. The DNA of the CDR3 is TGCAGCGTAGATGAATACAGGGGAGGCGAGCAGTTCTTC.

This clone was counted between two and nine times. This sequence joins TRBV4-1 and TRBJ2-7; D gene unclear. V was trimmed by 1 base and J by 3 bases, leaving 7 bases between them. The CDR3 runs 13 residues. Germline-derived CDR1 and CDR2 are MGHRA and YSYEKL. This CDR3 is CASSQAQLYEQYF. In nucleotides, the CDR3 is TGCGCCAGCAGCCAAGCACAGCTCTACGAGCAGTACTTC.

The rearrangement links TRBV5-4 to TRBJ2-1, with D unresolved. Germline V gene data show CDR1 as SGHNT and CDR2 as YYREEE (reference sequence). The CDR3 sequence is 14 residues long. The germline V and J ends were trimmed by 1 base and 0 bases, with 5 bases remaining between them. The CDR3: CASSLLGSYNEQFF. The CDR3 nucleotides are TGTGCCAGCAGCTTGTTGGGCTCCTACAATGAGCAGTTCTTC. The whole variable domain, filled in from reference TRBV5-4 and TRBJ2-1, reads ETGVTQSPTHLIKTRGQQVTLRCSSQSGHNTVSWYQQALGQGPQFIFQYYREEENGRGNFPPRFSGLQFPNYSSELNVNALELDDSALYLCASSLLGSYNEQFFGPGTRLTVL.

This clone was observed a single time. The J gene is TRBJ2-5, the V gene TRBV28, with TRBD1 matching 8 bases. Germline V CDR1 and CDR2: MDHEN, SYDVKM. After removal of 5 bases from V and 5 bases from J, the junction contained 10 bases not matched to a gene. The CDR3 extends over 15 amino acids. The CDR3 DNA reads TGTGCCAGCAGTGCCTCACACAGGGGGTTGGAGACCCAGTACTTC. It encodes CASSASHRGLETQYF.

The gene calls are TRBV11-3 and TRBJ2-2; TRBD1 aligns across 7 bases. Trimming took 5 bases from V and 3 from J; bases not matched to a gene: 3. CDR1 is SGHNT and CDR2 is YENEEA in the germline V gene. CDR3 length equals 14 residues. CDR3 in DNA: TGTGCCAGCAGCGAGACAGGGTACACCGGGGAGCTGTTTTTT. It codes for CASSETGYTGELFF.

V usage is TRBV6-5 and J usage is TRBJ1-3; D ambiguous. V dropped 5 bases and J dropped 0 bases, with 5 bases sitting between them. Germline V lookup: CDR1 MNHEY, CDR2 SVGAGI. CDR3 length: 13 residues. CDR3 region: CASSDYSGNTIYF. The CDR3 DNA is TGTGCCAGCAGTGACTACTCTGGAAACACCATATATTTT.

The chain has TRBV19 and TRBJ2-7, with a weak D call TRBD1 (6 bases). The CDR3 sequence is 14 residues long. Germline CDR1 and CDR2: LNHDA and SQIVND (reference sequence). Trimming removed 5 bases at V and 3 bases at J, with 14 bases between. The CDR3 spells CASSPGPRGYEQYF. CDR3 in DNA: TGTGCCAGTAGTCCAGGACCCAGGGGCTACGAGCAGTACTTC. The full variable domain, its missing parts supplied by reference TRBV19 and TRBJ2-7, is DGGITQSPKYLFRKEGQNVTLSCEQNLNHDAMYWYRQDPGQGLRLIYYSQIVNDFQKGDIAEGYSVSREKKESFPLTVTSAQKNPTAFYLCASSPGPRGYEQYFGPGTRLTVT.